These T cell receptor beta chains were read from a single sample in a study of blood T cells in healthy people across ages. TCRdb re-called the 5' RACE reads with MiXCR, one entry per CDR3 protein. The sample holds 1.8 million or so distinct CDR3 sequences, around 40% seen once. Sequenced sample: blood. All receptors derive from a human donor in good health. Both conserved end residues are part of each CDR3. Each record gives: CDR3 protein, V gene, clone size. Size is stated for part of the rows, as once, few or many counts, or as a class when the clone is expanded.

CDR3aa: CASRLGGMVDEQYF
v_gene: TRBV28
abundance: -

CDR3aa: CATSGTRGPNTEAFF
v_gene: TRBV24-1
abundance: -

CDR3aa: CASSLGRAPNYGYTF
v_gene: TRBV12-3/TRBV12-4
abundance: -

CDR3aa: CASSYGQGNTEAFF
v_gene: TRBV5-1
abundance: -

CDR3aa: CASSVDRVGGYTF
v_gene: TRBV4-2
abundance: many

CDR3aa: CASKALRSFTETQYF
v_gene: TRBV7-9
abundance: -

CDR3aa: CASSLDRGQYQETQYF
v_gene: TRBV3-1
abundance: -

CDR3aa: CASSGPTGANYGYTF
v_gene: TRBV28
abundance: -

CDR3aa: CASSQAGQSSTEAFF
v_gene: TRBV4-2
abundance: few

CDR3aa: CASSATQGYGYTF
v_gene: TRBV9
abundance: -

CDR3aa: CASSPINRLYTF
v_gene: TRBV12-3/TRBV12-4
abundance: few

CDR3aa: CASSRGLAGVYEQFF
v_gene: TRBV12-3/TRBV12-4
abundance: few

CDR3aa: CASSLLGQGEAFF
v_gene: TRBV27
abundance: few

CDR3aa: CASSPSSLGVGIQYF
v_gene: TRBV28
abundance: -

CDR3aa: CASSPLGENTQYF
v_gene: TRBV4-3
abundance: -

CDR3aa: CASRRSGQEDEKLFF
v_gene: TRBV5-1
abundance: -

CDR3aa: CASTERRAHQPQHF
v_gene: TRBV6-2/TRBV6-3
abundance: once

CDR3aa: CAISDRDAGSQETQFF
v_gene: TRBV10-3
abundance: -

CDR3aa: CASSPSGTRGYNEQFF
v_gene: TRBV7-3
abundance: many

CDR3aa: CSARRGDAGNTIYF
v_gene: TRBV20-1
abundance: -

CDR3aa: CASSLDTTRGANVLTF
v_gene: TRBV5-1
abundance: -

CDR3aa: CSVERNQITEAFF
v_gene: TRBV29-1
abundance: once

CDR3aa: CASSSDLWYGYTF
v_gene: TRBV7-9
abundance: few

CDR3aa: CAISRDRDNQPQHF
v_gene: TRBV10-3
abundance: -

CDR3aa: CASSPDSYEQFF
v_gene: TRBV4-1
abundance: -

CDR3aa: CASSLRSTPNTEAFF
v_gene: TRBV28
abundance: -

CDR3aa: CSANTRYSYEQYF
v_gene: TRBV20-1
abundance: few

CDR3aa: CASSLRGGSNTEAFF
v_gene: TRBV7-3
abundance: few